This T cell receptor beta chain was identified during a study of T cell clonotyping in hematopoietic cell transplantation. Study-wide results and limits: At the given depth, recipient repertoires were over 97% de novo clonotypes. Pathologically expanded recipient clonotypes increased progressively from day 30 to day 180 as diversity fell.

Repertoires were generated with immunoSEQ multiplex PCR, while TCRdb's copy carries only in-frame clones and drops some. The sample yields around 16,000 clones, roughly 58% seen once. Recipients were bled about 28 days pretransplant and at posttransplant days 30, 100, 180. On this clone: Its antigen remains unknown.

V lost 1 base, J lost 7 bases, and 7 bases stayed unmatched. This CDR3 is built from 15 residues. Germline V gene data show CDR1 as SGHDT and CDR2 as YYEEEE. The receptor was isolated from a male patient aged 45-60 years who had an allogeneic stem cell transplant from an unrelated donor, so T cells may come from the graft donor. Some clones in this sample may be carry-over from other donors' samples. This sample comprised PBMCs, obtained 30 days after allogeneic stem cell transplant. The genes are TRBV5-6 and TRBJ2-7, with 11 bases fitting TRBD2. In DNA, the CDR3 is TGTGCCAGCAGCTTGACACTAGCGGGAGATAGGGAGCAGTACTTC. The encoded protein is CASSLTLAGDREQYF. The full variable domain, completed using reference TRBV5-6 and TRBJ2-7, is DAGVTQSPTHLIKTRGQQVTLRCSPKSGHDTVSWYQQALGQGPQFIFQYYEEEERQRGNFPDRFSGHQFPNYSSELNVNALLLGDSALYLCASSLTLAGDREQYFGPGTRLTVT.